This T cell receptor beta chain was sequenced in a study of cytomegalovirus exposure and HLA in healthy donors. Study-wide results and caveats: Common viral pathogens (according to a later analysis) appeared linked to several of the most significant clusters. Presence/absence comparisons presumed near-even sequencing depth among donors. According to a later analysis, donors in an Asian-associated ancestry cluster reportedly had fewer N-insertions than the approximately 620-donor mean.

The PCR ran on 60 Vbeta and 13 Jbeta primers. Some clones are missing from TCRdb's copy, which holds only in-frame ones; the method was immunoSEQ multiplex PCR. The table has under 150,000 clones, around 80% seen once. The CDR3 spans 15 residues. Trimming removed 0 bases from V and 2 bases from J; junction bases left unmatched: 4. Germline values: CDR1 SGHRS, CDR2 YFSETQ. In the case of this clone: Its antigen is not identified. The same CDR3 can be traced to other DNA sequences in this sample.

The clonotype comes from a man younger than 45 in good health and CMV-seropositive. The chain employs TRBV5-1 and TRBJ1-1, with 7 bases that match TRBD1. Specimen: PBMCs. CDR3 nucleotide sequence: TGCGCCAGCAGCTTGGCCCCAGGGGGAAACACTGAAGCTTTCTTT. It encodes CASSLAPGGNTEAFF.